This T cell receptor beta chain was found in a study of molecular identifiers for immune sequencing clone quantification. Across the study: In replicates, the authors split RNA from around 20,000 or 100,000 naive CD8 cells five ways and sequenced four.

The CDR3 has 14 residues. The V gene's germline CDR1 is MNHEY and CDR2 SVGAGI. Trimming took off 5 bases at V and 1 base at J, with 11 bases between the two ends. A CD8+CD4-CCR7+CD45RA+ gate was used to sort naive CD8 T cells. In regard to this clonotype: A much larger clone lies a single base off, so this may be a read error.

In TCRdb, the PCR reads were re-called with MiXCR into one record per CDR3 protein. The sample carries roughly 300,000 distinct CDR3 sequences, 24% recorded once. This sequence was found in a human donor in good health. Some libraries in this study had Jurkat cell RNA spiked in. The sequencing sample was made of naive CD8+ T cells from blood, with Jurkat cell RNA spiked in. Subset specified: FACS-sorted CD8+CD4-CCR7+CD45RA+ naive T cells. V and J are TRBV6-5 and TRBJ1-1, with D unclear. The CDR3: CASSPIGPNTEAFF. CDR3 nucleotides: TGTGCCAGCAGTCCCATCGGCCCGAACACTGAAGCTTTCTTT.